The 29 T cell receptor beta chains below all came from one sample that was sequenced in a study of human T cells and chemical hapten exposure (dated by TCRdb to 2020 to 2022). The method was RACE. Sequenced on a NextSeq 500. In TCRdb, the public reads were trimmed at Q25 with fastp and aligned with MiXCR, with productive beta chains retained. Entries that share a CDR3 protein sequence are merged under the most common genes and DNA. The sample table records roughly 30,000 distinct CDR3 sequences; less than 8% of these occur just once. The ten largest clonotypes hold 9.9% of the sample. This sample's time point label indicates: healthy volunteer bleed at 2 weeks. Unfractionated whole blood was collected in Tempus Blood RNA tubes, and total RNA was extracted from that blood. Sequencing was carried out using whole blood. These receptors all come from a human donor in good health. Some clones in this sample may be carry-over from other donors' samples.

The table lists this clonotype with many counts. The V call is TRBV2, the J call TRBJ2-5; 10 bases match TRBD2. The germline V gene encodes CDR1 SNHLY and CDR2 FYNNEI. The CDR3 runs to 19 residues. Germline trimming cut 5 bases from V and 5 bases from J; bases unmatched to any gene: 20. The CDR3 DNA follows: TGTGCCAGCAGTTTAGGGGTTTACGGGACTAGCGCTCCCCCCGAGACCCAGTACTTC. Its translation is CASSLGVYGTSAPPETQYF.

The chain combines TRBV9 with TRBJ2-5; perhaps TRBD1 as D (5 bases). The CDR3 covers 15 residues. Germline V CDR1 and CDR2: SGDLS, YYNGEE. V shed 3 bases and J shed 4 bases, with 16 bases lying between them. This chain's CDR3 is CASSATGHWGETQYF. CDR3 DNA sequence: TGTGCCAGCAGCGCTACAGGTCATTGGGGAGAGACCCAGTACTTC.

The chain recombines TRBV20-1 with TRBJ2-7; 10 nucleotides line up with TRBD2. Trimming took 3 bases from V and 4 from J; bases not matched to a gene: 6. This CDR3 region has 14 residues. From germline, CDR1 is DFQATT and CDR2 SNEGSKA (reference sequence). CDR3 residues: CSASGSGRYYEQYF. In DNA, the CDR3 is TGCAGTGCTAGCGGTAGCGGGAGGTATTACGAGCAGTACTTC.

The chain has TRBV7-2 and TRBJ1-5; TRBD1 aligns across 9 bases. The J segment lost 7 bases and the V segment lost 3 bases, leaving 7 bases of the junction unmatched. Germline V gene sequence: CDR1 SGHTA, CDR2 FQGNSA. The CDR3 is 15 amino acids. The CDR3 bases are TGTGCCAGCAGCTTTGGGACAGGGAATTTCCAGCCCCAGCATTTT. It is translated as CASSFGTGNFQPQHF.

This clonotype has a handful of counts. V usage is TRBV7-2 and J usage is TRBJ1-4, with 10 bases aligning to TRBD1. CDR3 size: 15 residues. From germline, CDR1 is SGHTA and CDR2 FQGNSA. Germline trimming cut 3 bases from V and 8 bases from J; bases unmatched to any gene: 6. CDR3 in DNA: TGTGCCAGCAGCTTTTTTGGGACAGGGGACGAAAAACTGTTTTTT. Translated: CASSFFGTGDEKLFF.

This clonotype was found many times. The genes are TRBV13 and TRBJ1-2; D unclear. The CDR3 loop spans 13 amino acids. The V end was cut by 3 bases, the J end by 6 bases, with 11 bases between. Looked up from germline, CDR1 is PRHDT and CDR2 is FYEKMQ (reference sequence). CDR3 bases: TGTGCCAGCAGCTTGGGAAGGGAGAATGGCTACACCTTC. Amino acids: CASSLGRENGYTF.

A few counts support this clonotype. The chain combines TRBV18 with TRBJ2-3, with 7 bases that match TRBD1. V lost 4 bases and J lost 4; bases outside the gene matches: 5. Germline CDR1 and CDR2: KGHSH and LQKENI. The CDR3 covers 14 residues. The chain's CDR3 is CASSRGQAPDTQYF. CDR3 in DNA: TGTGCCAGCTCACGCGGACAGGCTCCAGATACGCAGTATTTT.

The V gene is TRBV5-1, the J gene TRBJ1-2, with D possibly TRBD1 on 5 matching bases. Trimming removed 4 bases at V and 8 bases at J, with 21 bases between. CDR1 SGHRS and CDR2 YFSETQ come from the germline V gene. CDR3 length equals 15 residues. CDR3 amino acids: CASSVDPGTAGGYTF. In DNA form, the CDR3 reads TGCGCCAGCAGCGTGGACCCAGGGACGGCCGGGGGCTACACCTTC.

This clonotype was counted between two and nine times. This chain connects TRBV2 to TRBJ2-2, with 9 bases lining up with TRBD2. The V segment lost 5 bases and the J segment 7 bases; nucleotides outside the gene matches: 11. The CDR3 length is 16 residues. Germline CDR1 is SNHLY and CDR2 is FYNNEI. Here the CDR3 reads CASSPRASGDGGELFF. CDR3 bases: TGTGCCAGCAGTCCGAGGGCTAGCGGGGACGGCGGGGAGCTGTTTTTT.

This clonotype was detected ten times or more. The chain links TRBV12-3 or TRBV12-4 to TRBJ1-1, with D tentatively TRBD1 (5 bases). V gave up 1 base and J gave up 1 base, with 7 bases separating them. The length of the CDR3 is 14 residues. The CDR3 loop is CASSLGTPNTEAFF. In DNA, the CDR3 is TGTGCCAGCAGTTTAGGGACACCGAACACTGAAGCTTTCTTT.

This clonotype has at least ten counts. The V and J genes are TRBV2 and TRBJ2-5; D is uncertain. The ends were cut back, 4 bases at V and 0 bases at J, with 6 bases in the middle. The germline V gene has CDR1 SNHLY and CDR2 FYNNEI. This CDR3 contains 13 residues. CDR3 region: CASSADNQETQYF. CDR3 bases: TGTGCCAGCAGTGCAGACAACCAAGAGACCCAGTACTTC.

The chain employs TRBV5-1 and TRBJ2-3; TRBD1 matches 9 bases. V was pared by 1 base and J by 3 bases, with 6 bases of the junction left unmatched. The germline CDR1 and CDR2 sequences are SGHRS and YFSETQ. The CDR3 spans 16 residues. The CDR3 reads CASSLTGGSGTDTQYF. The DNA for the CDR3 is TGCGCCAGCAGCTTGACAGGGGGCAGTGGGACAGATACGCAGTATTTT.

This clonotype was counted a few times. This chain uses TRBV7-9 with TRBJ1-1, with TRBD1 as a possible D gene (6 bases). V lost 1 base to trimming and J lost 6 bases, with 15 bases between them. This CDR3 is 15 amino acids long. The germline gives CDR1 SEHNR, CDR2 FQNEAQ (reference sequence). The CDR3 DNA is TGTGCCAGCAGCTTAGGAGGTGCGGGGGCGGCTGAAGCTTTCTTT. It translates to CASSLGGAGAAEAFF.

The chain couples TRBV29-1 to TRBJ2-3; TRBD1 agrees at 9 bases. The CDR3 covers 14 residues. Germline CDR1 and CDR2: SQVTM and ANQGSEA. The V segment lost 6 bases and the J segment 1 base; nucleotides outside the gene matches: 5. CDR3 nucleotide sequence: TGCAGCGTCTCCGGACAGGGGTGCACAGATACGCAGTATTTT. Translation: CSVSGQGCTDTQYF.

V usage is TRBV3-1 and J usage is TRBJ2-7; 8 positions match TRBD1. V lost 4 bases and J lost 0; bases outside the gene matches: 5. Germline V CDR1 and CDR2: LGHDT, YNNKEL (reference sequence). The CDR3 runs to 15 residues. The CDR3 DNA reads TGTGCCAGCAGCCCTGGACAGGGAGGCTCCTACGAGCAGTACTTC. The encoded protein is CASSPGQGGSYEQYF.

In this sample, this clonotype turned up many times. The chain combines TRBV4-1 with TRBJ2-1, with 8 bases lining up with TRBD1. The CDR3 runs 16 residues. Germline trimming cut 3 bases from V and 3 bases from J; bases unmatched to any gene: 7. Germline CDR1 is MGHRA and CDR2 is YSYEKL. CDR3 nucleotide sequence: TGCGCCAGCAGCCACCCAGGGGGCAGGTACTACAATGAGCAGTTCTTC. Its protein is CASSHPGGRYYNEQFF.

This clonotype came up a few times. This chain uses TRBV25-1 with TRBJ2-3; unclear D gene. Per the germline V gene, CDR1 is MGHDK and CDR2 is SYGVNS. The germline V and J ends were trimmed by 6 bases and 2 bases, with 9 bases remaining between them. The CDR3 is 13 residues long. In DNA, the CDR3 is TGTGCCAGCAGCCTGCCCAACACAGATACGCAGTATTTT. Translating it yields CASSLPNTDTQYF.

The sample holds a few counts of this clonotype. The CDR3 DNA follows: TGTGCCAGCAGCGTCGACACCCGGGCAGATACGCAGTATTTT. This translates into CASSVDTRADTQYF. This chain links TRBV7-2 with TRBJ2-3; D gene ambiguous. The ends were cut back, 5 bases at V and 4 bases at J, with 13 bases in the middle. This CDR3 is built from 14 residues. Germline CDR1 reads SGHTA; CDR2 reads FQGNSA. The full variable domain, its missing parts supplied by reference TRBV7-2 and TRBJ2-3, is GAGVSQSPSNKVTEKGKDVELRCDPISGHTALYWYRQSLGQGLEFLIYFQGNSAPDKSGLPSDRFSAERTGGSVSTLTIQRTQQEDSAVYLCASSVDTRADTQYFGPGTRLTVL.

CDR3: CASSAGGLAGGYGDTQYF. CDR3 sequence (DNA): TGTGCCAGCAGCGCAGGGGGCCTAGCGGGGGGGTATGGAGATACGCAGTATTTT. The chain combines TRBV7-2 with TRBJ2-3; 12 bases align to TRBD2. The CDR3 is 18 residues long. Germline V gene data show CDR1 as SGHTA and CDR2 as FQGNSA. With V trimmed by 5 bases and J by 5 bases, 14 bases remained unmatched.

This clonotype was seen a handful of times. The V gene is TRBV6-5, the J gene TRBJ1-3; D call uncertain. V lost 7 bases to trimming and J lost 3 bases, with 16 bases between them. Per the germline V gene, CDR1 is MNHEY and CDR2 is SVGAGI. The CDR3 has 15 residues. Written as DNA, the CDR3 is TGTGCCAGCATGAGGCAAAGCCCTTGTGGAAACACCATATATTTT. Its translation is CASMRQSPCGNTIYF.

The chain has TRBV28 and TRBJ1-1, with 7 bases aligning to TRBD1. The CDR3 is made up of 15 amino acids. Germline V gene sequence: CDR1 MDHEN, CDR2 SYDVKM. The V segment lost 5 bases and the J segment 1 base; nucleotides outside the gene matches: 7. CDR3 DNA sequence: TGTGCCAGCAGTCACGACAGGGATAGGAACACTGAAGCTTTCTTT. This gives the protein CASSHDRDRNTEAFF.

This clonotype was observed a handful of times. The CDR3 spells CASSSGGINQPQHF. The CDR3 nucleotides are TGTGCCAGCAGCTCAGGGGGCATCAATCAGCCCCAGCATTTT. The V call is TRBV7-9, the J call TRBJ1-5; TRBD1 aligns across 8 bases. Germline V lookup: CDR1 SEHNR, CDR2 FQNEAQ (reference sequence). The CDR3 is made up of 14 amino acids. The J segment lost 3 bases and the V segment lost 4 bases, leaving 2 bases of the junction unmatched.

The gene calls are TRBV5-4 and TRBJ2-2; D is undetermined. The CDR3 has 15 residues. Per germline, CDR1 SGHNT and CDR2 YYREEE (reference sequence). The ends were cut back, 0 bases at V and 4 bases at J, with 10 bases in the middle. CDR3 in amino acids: CASSLASSLTGELFF. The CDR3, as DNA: TGTGCCAGCAGCTTGGCTTCTAGTCTCACCGGGGAGCTGTTTTTT.

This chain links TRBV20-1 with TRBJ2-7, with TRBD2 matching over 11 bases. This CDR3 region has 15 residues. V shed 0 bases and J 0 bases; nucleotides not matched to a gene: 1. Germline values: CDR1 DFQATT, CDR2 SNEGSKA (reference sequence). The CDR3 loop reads CSARDTSGSSYEQYF. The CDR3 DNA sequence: TGCAGTGCTAGAGATACTAGCGGGAGCTCCTACGAGCAGTACTTC.

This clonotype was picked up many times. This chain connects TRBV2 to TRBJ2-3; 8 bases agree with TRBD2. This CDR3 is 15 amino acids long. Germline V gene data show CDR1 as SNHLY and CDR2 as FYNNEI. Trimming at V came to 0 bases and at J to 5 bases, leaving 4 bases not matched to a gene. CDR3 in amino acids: CASSEAAGGVDTQYF. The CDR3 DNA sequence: TGTGCCAGCAGTGAAGCCGCGGGGGGCGTAGATACGCAGTATTTT.

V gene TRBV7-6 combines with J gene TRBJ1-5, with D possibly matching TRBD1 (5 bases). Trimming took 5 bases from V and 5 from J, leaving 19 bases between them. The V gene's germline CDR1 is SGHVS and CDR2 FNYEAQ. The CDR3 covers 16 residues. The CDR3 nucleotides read TGTGCCAGCAGCGTCGAAGCAGGGAGCGGCGATCAGCCCCAGCATTTT. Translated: CASSVEAGSGDQPQHF.

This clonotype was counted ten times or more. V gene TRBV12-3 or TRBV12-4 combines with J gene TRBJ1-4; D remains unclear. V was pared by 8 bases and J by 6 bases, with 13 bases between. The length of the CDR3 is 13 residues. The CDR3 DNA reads TGTGCCAGCGGAGTCGGGGTCCATGAAAAACTGTTTTTT. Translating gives CASGVGVHEKLFF.

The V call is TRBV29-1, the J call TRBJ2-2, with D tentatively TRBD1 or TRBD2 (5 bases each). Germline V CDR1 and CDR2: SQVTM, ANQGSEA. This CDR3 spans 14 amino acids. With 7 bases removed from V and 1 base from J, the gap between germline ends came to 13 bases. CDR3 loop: CSAPGPLNTGELFF. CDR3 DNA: TGCAGCGCCCCGGGACCCCTGAACACCGGGGAGCTGTTTTTT.

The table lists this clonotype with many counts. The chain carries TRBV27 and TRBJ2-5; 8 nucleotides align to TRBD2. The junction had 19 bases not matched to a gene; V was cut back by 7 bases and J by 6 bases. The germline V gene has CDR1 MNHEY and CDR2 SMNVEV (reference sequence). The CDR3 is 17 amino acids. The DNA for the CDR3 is TGTGCCAGCACCCGTCCCCCCCCAAAGCGGGAGTGGAAGACCCAGTACTTC. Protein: CASTRPPPKREWKTQYF.